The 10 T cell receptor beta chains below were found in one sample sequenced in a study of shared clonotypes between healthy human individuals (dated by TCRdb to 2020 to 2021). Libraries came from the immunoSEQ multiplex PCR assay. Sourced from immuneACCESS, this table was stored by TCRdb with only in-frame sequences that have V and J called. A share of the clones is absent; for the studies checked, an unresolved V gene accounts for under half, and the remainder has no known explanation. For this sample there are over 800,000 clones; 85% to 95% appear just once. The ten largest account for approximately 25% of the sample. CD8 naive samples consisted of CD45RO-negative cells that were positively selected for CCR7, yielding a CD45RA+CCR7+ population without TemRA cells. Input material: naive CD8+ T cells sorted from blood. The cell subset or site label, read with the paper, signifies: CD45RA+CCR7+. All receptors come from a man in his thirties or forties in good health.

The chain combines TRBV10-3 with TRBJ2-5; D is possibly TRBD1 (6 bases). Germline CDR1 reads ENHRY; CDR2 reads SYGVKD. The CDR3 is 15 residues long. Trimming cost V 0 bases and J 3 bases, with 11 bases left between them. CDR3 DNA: TGTGCCATCAGTGAGTCGACCGCAGGGGAAGAGACCCAGTACTTC. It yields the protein CAISESTAGEETQYF.

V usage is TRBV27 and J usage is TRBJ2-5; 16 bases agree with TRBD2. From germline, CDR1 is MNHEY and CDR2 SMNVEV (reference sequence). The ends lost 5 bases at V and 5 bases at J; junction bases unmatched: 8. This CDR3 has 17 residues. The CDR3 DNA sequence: TGTGCCAGCAGTCCCGGGACTAGCGGGAGGGCCTGGGAGACCCAGTACTTC. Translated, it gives CASSPGTSGRAWETQYF.

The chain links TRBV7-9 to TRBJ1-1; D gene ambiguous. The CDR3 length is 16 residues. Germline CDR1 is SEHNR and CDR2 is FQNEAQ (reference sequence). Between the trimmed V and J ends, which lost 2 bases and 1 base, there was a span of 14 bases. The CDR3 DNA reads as TGTGCCAGCAGCTTATTCCCCCGGGAAAGGAACACTGAAGCTTTCTTT. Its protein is CASSLFPRERNTEAFF.

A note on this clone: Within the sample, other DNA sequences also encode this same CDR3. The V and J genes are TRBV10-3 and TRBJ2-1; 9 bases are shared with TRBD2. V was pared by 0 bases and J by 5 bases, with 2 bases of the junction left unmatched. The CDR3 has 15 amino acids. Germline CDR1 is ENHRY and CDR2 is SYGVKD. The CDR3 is CAISESLAGNNEQFF. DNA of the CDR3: TGTGCCATCAGTGAGTCGCTAGCGGGGAACAATGAGCAGTTCTTC.

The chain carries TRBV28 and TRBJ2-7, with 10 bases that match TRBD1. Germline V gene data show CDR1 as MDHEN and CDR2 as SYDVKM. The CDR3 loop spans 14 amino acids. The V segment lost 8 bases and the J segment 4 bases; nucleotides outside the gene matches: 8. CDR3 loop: CASEPTGGGYEQYF. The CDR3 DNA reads TGTGCCAGCGAGCCGACAGGGGGCGGTTACGAGCAGTACTTC.

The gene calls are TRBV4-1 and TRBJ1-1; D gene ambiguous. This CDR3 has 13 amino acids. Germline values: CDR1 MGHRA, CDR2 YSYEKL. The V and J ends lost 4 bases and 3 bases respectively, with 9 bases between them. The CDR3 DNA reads TGCGCCAGCAGCCCCAGGAAGGACACTGAAGCTTTCTTT. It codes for CASSPRKDTEAFF.

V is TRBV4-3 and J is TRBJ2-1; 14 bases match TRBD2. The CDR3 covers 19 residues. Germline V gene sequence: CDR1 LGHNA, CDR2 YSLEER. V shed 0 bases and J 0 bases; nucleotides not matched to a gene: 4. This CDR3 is CASSQEGLAGASSYNEQFF. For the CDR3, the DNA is TGCGCCAGCAGCCAAGAGGGACTAGCGGGAGCATCCTCCTACAATGAGCAGTTCTTC.

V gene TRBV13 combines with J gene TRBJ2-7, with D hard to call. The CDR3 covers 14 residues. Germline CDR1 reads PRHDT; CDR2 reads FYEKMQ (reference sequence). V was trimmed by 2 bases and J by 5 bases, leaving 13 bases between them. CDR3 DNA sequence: TGTGCCAGCAGCTTATTCGCTGCCTTGAACGAGCAGTACTTC. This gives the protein CASSLFAALNEQYF.

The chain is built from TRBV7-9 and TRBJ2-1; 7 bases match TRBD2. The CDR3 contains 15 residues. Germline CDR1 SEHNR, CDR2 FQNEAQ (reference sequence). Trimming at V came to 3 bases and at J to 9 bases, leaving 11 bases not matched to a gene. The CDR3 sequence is CASSFIRDYFTEQFF. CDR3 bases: TGTGCCAGCAGCTTTATTCGGGACTACTTTACTGAGCAGTTCTTC.

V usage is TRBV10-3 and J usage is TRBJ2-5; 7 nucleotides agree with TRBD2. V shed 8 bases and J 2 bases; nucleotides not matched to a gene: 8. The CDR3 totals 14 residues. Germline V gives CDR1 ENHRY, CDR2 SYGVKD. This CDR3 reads CAIAGDGLQETQYF. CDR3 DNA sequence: TGTGCCATCGCGGGGGACGGACTACAAGAGACCCAGTACTTC.